The rows below give T cell receptor beta chains drawn from one sample of a study of CD8 T cells in ankylosing spondylitis. TCRdb re-analysed the 5' RACE reads in MiXCR, keeping a single row per CDR3 protein. The data show 350,000 to 550,000 distinct CDR3 sequences, 26% seen once. The sequenced sample was blood, either unsorted or a sorted T cell fraction (not recorded which). The receptors come from a male donor with ankylosing spondylitis. Both conserved end residues are part of each CDR3.

v_call	cdr3_aa
TRBV20-1	CSARGSSNEQFF
TRBV12-3/TRBV12-4	CASSRQSSYGYTF
TRBV3-1	CASSQTGRGNTIYF
TRBV29-1	CSAQQGAGGNQPQHF
TRBV7-9	CATGGALQPQHF
TRBV5-1	CASSWGGAKNIQYF
TRBV5-1	CASSSTRTGMRETQYF
TRBV29-1	CSVGGDIQYF
TRBV5-1	CASSSSGTIQYNEQFF
TRBV6-1	CASRSTSGSYEQYF
TRBV12-3/TRBV12-4	CAAGTGRNTIYF
TRBV5-1	CASTTGTNPTNEQFF
TRBV3-1	CASSHVPLGHHTQYF
TRBV13	CACSLGDGGGSGNQPQHF
TRBV7-2	CASSLGTSGRAAETQYF
TRBV7-2	CASKIAGTSYNEQFF
TRBV30	CAWSSRVDGELFF
TRBV11-2	CASSPLAGRNEQFF
TRBV9	CASSSPGAGGNSYEQYF
TRBV7-9	CASSSISSNEQFF
TRBV12-3/TRBV12-4	CASSSLGRGRDNQPQHF
TRBV12-3/TRBV12-4	CASSLGATIYTDTQYF
TRBV19	CASSRTSGPDGNEQFF
TRBV5-6	CASSLAGTDHYNEQFF
TRBV5-5	CASSPANNEQFF
TRBV5-1	CASSAGTTDTQYF
TRBV5-1	CASSLGARYNEQFF
TRBV7-2	CASSPRDRGSEKLFF
TRBV9	CASSPSAGGYNEQFF
TRBV6-5	CASSYDRAGANVLTF
TRBV18	CASSILDNDGYTF
TRBV12-3/TRBV12-4	CASSQIAGTKNIQYF
TRBV20-1	CSARDLSGRTQYF
TRBV5-1	CASSLGQGGEQFF
TRBV29-1	CSVGTGTVNQPQHF
TRBV12-3/TRBV12-4	CASSFSASGRFHEQYF
TRBV5-1	CASTPRQGAMNTEAFF
TRBV10-2	CASSEGGTQWPQHF
TRBV20-1	CSARGWGNSPLHF
TRBV2	CASSKTPGTSSGGYTF
TRBV7-8	CASSPVEGANTGELFF